Listed here are 12 T cell receptor beta chains from one sample, sequenced in a study of early T cells in non-severe SARS-CoV-2 infection. TCRdb ran MiXCR on the 5' RACE reads and lists one entry per CDR3 protein. Among tens of thousands of distinct CDR3 sequences listed, under 15% were seen once. The sequencing input was whole blood. These receptors were taken from an adult who was a healthcare worker with PCR-confirmed SARS-CoV-2 infection or an uninfected control (not recorded which).

Only a few counts were recorded for this clonotype. This chain links TRBV11-2 with TRBJ2-2; D gene unclear. Germline V lookup: CDR1 SGHAT, CDR2 FQNNGV. CDR3 length: 15 residues. The V and J ends lost 2 bases and 0 bases respectively, with 7 bases between them. The CDR3, as DNA: TGTGCCAGCAGCTTATCGACTCCGAACACCGGGGAGCTGTTTTTT. This sequence encodes CASSLSTPNTGELFF.

CDR3 sequence: CSASKWTGESPPSTDTQYF. CDR3 coding DNA: TGCAGTGCTTCAAAATGGACGGGGGAATCTCCGCCTAGCACAGATACGCAGTATTTT. The chain carries TRBV20-1 and TRBJ2-3, with TRBD2 as a possible D gene (6 bases). Germline V gene data show CDR1 as DFQATT and CDR2 as SNEGSKA (reference sequence). Trimming stripped 5 bases from V and 0 bases from J, with 27 bases between. CDR3 length: 19 residues.

In its sample, this clonotype was seen a few times. The V and J genes are TRBV28 and TRBJ1-3; D remains unclear. V was pared by 4 bases and J by 0 bases, with 10 bases between. The germline V gene has CDR1 MDHEN and CDR2 SYDVKM. The CDR3 covers 15 residues. DNA for the CDR3: TGTGCCAGCAGTTATTTCGGGTCCTCTGGAAACACCATATATTTT. Translating gives CASSYFGSSGNTIYF.

The rearrangement joins TRBV27 to TRBJ2-1; TRBD2 matches 8 bases. The J segment lost 3 bases and the V segment lost 3 bases, leaving 10 bases of the junction unmatched. The CDR3 is 17 amino acids. Germline loops: CDR1 MNHEY, CDR2 SMNVEV (reference sequence). As DNA, the CDR3 is TGTGCCAGCAGTTTGGAAGCAGCGGGAGCTGGCTACAATGAGCAGTTCTTC. Its protein is CASSLEAAGAGYNEQFF.

The rearrangement uses TRBV19 and TRBJ1-4; D perhaps matches TRBD1 (6 bases). Trimming shortened V by 4 bases and J by 8 bases, and 14 bases separated the two germline ends. CDR3 length: 14 residues. Germline CDR1 reads LNHDA; CDR2 reads SQIVND (reference sequence). The CDR3, as DNA: TGTGCCAGTAGTACGGGACACCGTACCGAAAAACTGTTTTTT. Translating it yields CASSTGHRTEKLFF.

The chain links TRBV28 to TRBJ2-7, with 8 positions matching TRBD1. CDR1 MDHEN and CDR2 SYDVKM come from the germline V gene. With 4 bases clipped from V and 5 bases from J, the junction kept 10 bases outside the gene matches. This CDR3 contains 15 residues. CDR3 DNA sequence: TGTGCCAGCAGTTACGGCCAGGGGACAGGTGACGAGCAGTACTTC. It codes for CASSYGQGTGDEQYF.

In its sample, this clonotype was seen many times. V gene TRBV6-6 combines with J gene TRBJ2-4; D gene uncertain. The germline CDR1 and CDR2 sequences are MNHNY and SVGAGI (reference sequence). The CDR3 length is 15 residues. The V end was cut by 5 bases, the J end by 0 bases, with 11 bases between. CDR3 nucleotide sequence: TGTGCCAGCAGTGCCTCTCGGCTAGCCAAAAACATTCAGTACTTC. It is translated as CASSASRLAKNIQYF.

This chain joins TRBV28 and TRBJ2-2; 15 bases line up with TRBD2. Germline lookup yields CDR1 MDHEN and CDR2 SYDVKM. The V gene end was trimmed by 4 bases and the J gene end by 4 bases; junction bases not matched to a gene: 7. The CDR3 runs 18 residues. CDR3 in DNA: TGTGCCAGCAGTTGGGGGACTAGCGGGAGGAGGGGCACCGGGGAGCTGTTTTTT. Its translation: CASSWGTSGRRGTGELFF.

V usage is TRBV9 and J usage is TRBJ1-6; 7 bases align to TRBD1. From germline, CDR1 is SGDLS and CDR2 YYNGEE. This CDR3 contains 14 residues. V shed 4 bases, J shed 9 bases, and the junction held 7 bases outside the gene matches. The CDR3 DNA sequence: TGTGCCAGCAGCCAGACAGGGAGCGCTTCACCCCTCCACTTT. Amino acid sequence: CASSQTGSASPLHF.

This clonotype was recorded a few times. Here the CDR3 reads CATKRGLAGYGTDTQYF. CDR3 nucleotide sequence: TGTGCCACTAAACGGGGCCTAGCGGGGTATGGGACAGATACGCAGTATTTT. The gene calls are TRBV27 and TRBJ2-3; 9 bases map to TRBD2. Unmatched junction bases numbered 17, after V lost 10 bases and J lost 3 bases. Germline CDR1 and CDR2: MNHEY and SMNVEV (reference sequence). The CDR3 runs 17 residues.

V and J are TRBV19 and TRBJ2-1; 7 nucleotides agree with TRBD2. This CDR3 is built from 13 residues. The V gene end was trimmed by 2 bases and the J gene end by 16 bases; junction bases not matched to a gene: 11. Per the germline V gene, CDR1 is LNHDA and CDR2 is SQIVND (reference sequence). This CDR3 reads CASSISPAGAYFF. The DNA of the CDR3 is TGTGCCAGTAGTATAAGTCCCGCGGGAGCGTATTTCTTC.

This clonotype was seen a handful of times. At one of its ends the junction is not consistent with the germline gene, which may arise from a read error. The rearrangement links TRBV2 to TRBJ2-1, with D perhaps matching TRBD1 (5 bases). Germline V gene lookup returns CDR1 SNHLY and CDR2 FYNNEI. The CDR3 loop spans 12 amino acids. CDR3 coding DNA: TGTGCCAGCAGATTAGATCAGGGCCCAACGGCCTTC. Amino acid sequence: CASRLDQGPTAF.